The rows below give T cell receptor beta chains drawn from one sample of a study of blood T cell repertoires in COVID-19. Assay used: immunoSEQ multiplex PCR; TCRdb lists only in-frame clones, some missing. The sample lists about 26,000 clones, nearly 90% occurring once. Sequenced material: peripheral blood. These receptors were collected from a man between 65 and 79 years old with acute or convalescent COVID-19. Each CDR3 is given with its conserved first and last residue. A D gene is named only where the DNA matches it firmly. Size is omitted from some rows. Given values are once, few, many or a class for expanded clones.

TRBJ2-1 TRBV18 TRBD2 NA CASVLGKTSGPERQFF TGTGCCAGCGTACTGGGGAAGACTAGCGGGCCGGAAAGGCAGTTCTTC
TRBJ2-2 TRBV5-1 TRBD2 once CASSFLAVNTGELFF TGCGCCAGCAGCTTTCTAGCGGTGAACACCGGGGAGCTGTTTTTT
TRBJ1-4 TRBV7-3 NA NA CASSLRGGTNEKLFF TGTGCCAGCAGCTTACGGGGTGGCACTAATGAAAAACTGTTTTTT
TRBJ2-7 TRBV25-1 NA NA CASSGRGFPYEQYF TGTGCCAGCAGTGGGCGGGGTTTTCCCTACGAGCAGTACTTC
TRBJ2-7 TRBV7-9 TRBD1 NA CASSLGQSSYEQYF TGTGCCAGCAGCTTGGGACAGTCTTCCTACGAGCAGTACTTC
TRBJ1-1 TRBV19 NA NA CASSIYGRGANTEAFF TGTGCCAGTAGTATTTACGGGAGGGGAGCCAACACTGAAGCTTTCTTT
TRBJ2-5 TRBV5-6 NA NA CASRRGSRDQETQYF TGTGCCAGCAGACGGGGGTCGCGGGACCAAGAGACCCAGTACTTC
TRBJ1-1 TRBV27 NA NA CASSHDRMNTEAFF TGTGCCAGCAGCCATGACAGAATGAACACTGAAGCTTTCTTT
TRBJ2-5 TRBV7-7 TRBD1 once CASSLKGTGVETQYF TGTGCCAGCAGCTTAAAGGGGACAGGGGTAGAGACCCAGTACTTC
TRBJ2-5 TRBV5-1 TRBD2 NA CATPPVTSGRREETQYF TGCGCCACCCCCCCCGTAACTAGCGGGAGGCGGGAAGAGACCCAGTACTTC
TRBJ2-1 TRBV2 TRBD2 NA CASRRLAGGDEQFF TGTGCCAGCAGGAGACTAGCGGGAGGCGATGAGCAGTTCTTC
TRBJ2-7 TRBV3-1/TRBV3-2 NA NA CASSKSYEQYF TGTGCCAGCAGTAAATCCTACGAGCAGTACTTC
TRBJ1-6 TRBV19 NA NA CASMGRTRLDSPLHF TGTGCCAGTATGGGACGGACGCGACTAGATTCACCCCTCCACTTT
TRBJ1-2 TRBV27 NA NA CASSLSGGDYTF TGTGCCAGCAGTTTAAGTGGAGGTGACTACACCTTC
TRBJ1-5 TRBV14 NA NA CASSQGFSNQPQHF TGTGCCAGCAGCCAAGGTTTCAGTAATCAGCCCCAGCATTTT
TRBJ2-5 TRBV7-6 NA NA CASSFSGLTVTQYF TGTGCCAGCAGCTTTTCAGGGTTAACGGTGACCCAGTACTTC
TRBJ2-3 TRBV6-1 NA few CASSEGTVPDTQYF TGTGCCAGCAGTGAAGGGACAGTTCCAGATACGCAGTATTTT
TRBJ2-2 TRBV5-1 NA NA CASSLVTGNTGELFF TGCGCCAGCAGCCTGGTGACAGGGAACACCGGGGAGCTGTTTTTT
TRBJ1-5 TRBV15 NA once CATSRGSPPDSRHF TGTGCCACCAGCAGAGGTTCCCCCCCCGACTCACGGCATTTT